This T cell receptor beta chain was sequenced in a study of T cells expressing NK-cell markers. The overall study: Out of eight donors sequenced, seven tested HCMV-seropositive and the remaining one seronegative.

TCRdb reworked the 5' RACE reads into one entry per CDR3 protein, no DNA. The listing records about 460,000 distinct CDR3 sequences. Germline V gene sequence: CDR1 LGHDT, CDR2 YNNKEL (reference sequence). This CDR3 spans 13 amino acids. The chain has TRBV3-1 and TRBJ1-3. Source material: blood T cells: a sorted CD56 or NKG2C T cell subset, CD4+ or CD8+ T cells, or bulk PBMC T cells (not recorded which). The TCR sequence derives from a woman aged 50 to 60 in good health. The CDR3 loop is CASIPSSGNTIYF.